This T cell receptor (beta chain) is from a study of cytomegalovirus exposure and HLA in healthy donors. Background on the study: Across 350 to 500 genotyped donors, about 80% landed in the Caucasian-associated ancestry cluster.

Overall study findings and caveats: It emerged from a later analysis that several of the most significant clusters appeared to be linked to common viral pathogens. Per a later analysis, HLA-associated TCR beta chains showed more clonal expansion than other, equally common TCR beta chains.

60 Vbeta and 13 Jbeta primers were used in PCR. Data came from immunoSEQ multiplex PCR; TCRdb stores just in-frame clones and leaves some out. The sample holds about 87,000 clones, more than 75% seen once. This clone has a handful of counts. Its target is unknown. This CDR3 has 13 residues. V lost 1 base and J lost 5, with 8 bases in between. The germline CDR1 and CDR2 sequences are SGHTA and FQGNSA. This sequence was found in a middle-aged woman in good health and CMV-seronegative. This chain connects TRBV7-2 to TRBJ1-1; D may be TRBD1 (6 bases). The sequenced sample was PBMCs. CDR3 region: CASSLVTGTEAFF. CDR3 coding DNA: TGTGCCAGCAGCTTAGTGACAGGTACTGAAGCTTTCTTT.